These T cell receptor beta chains were read from a single sample in a study of identical twins. TCRdb called the 5' RACE reads again in MiXCR, with one record for every CDR3 protein. The sample records about 190,000 distinct CDR3 sequences, 15% being singletons. Separately, the same data were catalogued under a study of T cells expressing NK-cell markers.

The source material was CD8+ T cells sorted from blood. The receptors were gathered from a woman in her late teens or twenties in good health. Both conserved end residues are part of each CDR3. D genes are given only for firm matches. The size field is filled for only some rows; it gives once, few, many or a size class.

size	V	D	J	CDR3	DNA
NA	TRBV27	NA	TRBJ2-7	CASSLVQGGHEQYF	TGTGCCAGCAGTTTAGTACAGGGAGGGCACGAGCAGTACTTC
few	TRBV10-3	NA	TRBJ1-4	CAISDTSEKLFF	TGTGCCATCAGTGATACCTCTGAAAAACTGTTTTTT
few	TRBV10-1	NA	TRBJ2-7	CASSRDLSNLHEQYF	TGCGCCAGCAGCAGGGACCTCTCGAACCTCCACGAGCAGTACTTC
few	TRBV4-3	TRBD1	TRBJ2-5	CASSQDRDETQYF	TGCGCCAGCAGCCAGGACAGGGACGAGACCCAGTACTTC
NA	TRBV12-3/TRBV12-4	TRBD2	TRBJ2-3	CASSEGGEKGLASDTQYF	TGTGCCAGCAGCGAGGGGGGTGAGAAGGGACTAGCATCTGATACGCAGTATTTT
many	TRBV12-3/TRBV12-4	NA	TRBJ2-1	CASSSDPEQFF	TGTGCCAGCAGTTCGGACCCTGAGCAGTTCTTC
NA	TRBV4-3	TRBD1	TRBJ2-7	CASSQDGLGTGSFEQYF	TGCGCCAGCAGCCAAGATGGTTTGGGGACAGGGTCTTTCGAGCAGTACTTC
NA	TRBV7-9	NA	TRBJ2-1	CATRTVSYNEQFF	TGTGCCACCAGGACGGTATCCTACAATGAGCAGTTCTTC
NA	TRBV6-5	TRBD1	TRBJ2-7	CASSYSGTGSEQYF	TGTGCCAGCAGTTACTCCGGGACAGGGTCCGAGCAGTACTTC
few	TRBV3-1	NA	TRBJ2-5	CASSQGWGTQETQYF	TGTGCCAGCAGCCAGGGGTGGGGGACCCAAGAGACCCAGTACTTC
NA	TRBV3-1	TRBD1	TRBJ2-7	CASSQGDSDEQYF	TGTGCCAGCAGCCAAGGGGACAGCGACGAGCAGTACTTC
NA	TRBV6-1	NA	TRBJ2-7	CASRLEAGPSYEQYF	TGTGCCAGCAGACTGGAGGCGGGGCCCTCCTACGAGCAGTACTTC
few	TRBV13	NA	TRBJ1-5	CASSSGGALGNQPQHF	TGTGCCAGCAGCTCCGGGGGCGCCTTGGGCAATCAGCCCCAGCATTTT
NA	TRBV7-9	TRBD1	TRBJ2-7	CASSSRQGGEQYF	TGTGCCAGCAGCTCTCGACAGGGGGGGGAGCAGTACTTC
NA	TRBV10-1	TRBD2	TRBJ2-1	CASSKTSGNYNEQFF	TGCGCCAGCAGTAAGACTAGCGGGAACTACAATGAGCAGTTCTTC
few	TRBV7-9	NA	TRBJ2-2	CASSARRSGRNTGELFF	TGTGCCAGCAGCGCCCGTCGGTCTGGGAGAAACACCGGGGAGCTGTTTTTT
few	TRBV11-2	NA	TRBJ2-1	CASSPLLGSSSDEQFF	TGTGCCAGCAGCCCTCTCTTAGGGTCCAGTTCCGATGAGCAGTTCTTC
few	TRBV20-1	NA	TRBJ2-1	CSANRALDDARLGQFF	TGCAGTGCTAACCGGGCACTAGACGACGCCCGACTTGGGCAGTTCTTC
few	TRBV5-5	NA	TRBJ2-7	CASINLGGDEQYF	TGTGCCAGCATCAACTTGGGTGGGGACGAGCAGTACTTC
NA	TRBV27	NA	TRBJ2-1	CASSLQGRYNEQFF	TGTGCCAGCAGTCTCCAGGGGCGGTACAATGAGCAGTTCTTC
few	TRBV5-1	NA	TRBJ2-1	CASSLKPDSYNEQFF	TGCGCCAGCAGCTTAAAACCTGACTCCTACAATGAGCAGTTCTTC
many	TRBV7-8	TRBD2	TRBJ2-5	CASSLVERGDQETQYF	TGTGCCAGCAGCTTAGTAGAGCGGGGGGACCAAGAGACCCAGTACTTC
few	TRBV12-3/TRBV12-4	TRBD2	TRBJ2-3	CASSFWASGANTDTQYF	TGTGCCAGCAGTTTCTGGGCTAGCGGGGCAAACACAGATACGCAGTATTTT
few	TRBV3-1	TRBD2	TRBJ2-5	CASSLPRGGGETQYF	TGTGCCAGCAGCTTGCCACGGGGGGGCGGCGAGACCCAGTACTTC